This entry features one T cell receptor beta chain sequence. The antigen is not known. The data originate from a study of OX40 agonist ivuxolimab in advanced cancers. Study results and limitations: CD4+ and CD8+ blood T cells expanded clonally by week 6 at 0.1 to 3.0 mg/kg.

CDR1 MRHNA and CDR2 SNTAGT come from the germline V gene. V was clipped by 0 bases and J by 9 bases; unmatched bases: 4. The CDR3 totals 14 residues. TCRdb keeps only in-frame clones here, not all; method: immunoSEQ multiplex PCR. The sample lists 70,000 or so clones, 70% to 90% occurring once. The TCR comes from an adult with an advanced solid tumor such as melanoma, head and neck, liver or kidney cancer. The rearrangement joins TRBV6-4 to TRBJ2-1; 8 bases map to TRBD2. This specimen consisted of CD4+ or CD8+ T cells sorted from blood, obtained in a trial of the OX40 agonist ivuxolimab. The CDR3, as DNA: TGTGCCAGCAGTGACTCGACAAGCGGGAGTGAGCAGTTCTTC. This sequence encodes CASSDSTSGSEQFF.